The sequence of this T cell receptor (beta chain) was determined in a study of cytomegalovirus exposure and HLA in healthy donors. Study context: The same platform was used for the approximately 110 validation repertoires and the approximately 670 first-cohort repertoires, a later analysis reported.

Points on this clone: No antigen is known for it.

V was clipped by 4 bases and J by 4 bases; unmatched bases: 9. The V gene's germline CDR1 is SEHNR and CDR2 FQNEAQ (reference sequence). The CDR3 length is 17 residues. Data came from immunoSEQ multiplex PCR; TCRdb stores just in-frame clones and leaves some out. Of about 160,000 clones in the sample, approximately 80% were seen once. Study findings and constraints: High specificity and sensitivity for cytomegalovirus status were reported for the classifier. The majority of TCR sequences were rare, yet some public TCRs appeared in many donors.

Material: PBMCs. The chain joins TRBV7-9 to TRBJ2-1, with TRBD2 identical over 11 bases. The source is a man aged 25 to 45 in good health and CMV-seropositive. CDR3: CASSWVLAGGLYNEQFF. The CDR3, as DNA: TGTGCCAGCAGCTGGGTGTTAGCGGGGGGGCTTTACAATGAGCAGTTCTTC.